These T cell receptor beta chains were read from a single sample in a study of shared clonotypes between healthy human individuals. The repertoire was sequenced with immunoSEQ multiplex PCR; TCRdb's copy has only in-frame clones and lacks some. The repertoire consists of 2 million to 2.5 million clones, with 85% to 95% occurring once and the leading ten covering 0.3% to 0.45%. The material sequenced was naive CD4+ T cells from PBMCs. These receptors all come from a man in his late teens or twenties in good health. Some clones in this sample may be carry-over from other donors' samples. Both conserved end residues are part of each CDR3. The order of the fields is V gene, D gene, clone size, J gene, CDR3 length, CDR3 protein, CDR3 DNA. D genes are given only for firm matches. For some rows the clone size is stated as once, few or many, or as a class when expanded; others skip it.

>TRBV28|TRBD1|-|TRBJ2-4|13
CASRGTGSPIQYF
TGTGCCAGCAGGGGGACAGGGTCCCCCATTCAGTACTTC
>TRBV28|-|-|TRBJ1-2|14
CASSSPGVSYGYTF
TGTGCCAGCAGTTCCCCGGGGGTTTCCTATGGCTACACCTTC
>TRBV4-1|TRBD2|-|TRBJ2-5|20
CASSPQHMTSGTREEETQYF
TGCGCCAGCAGCCCCCAACACATGACTAGCGGGACGAGAGAGGAAGAGACCCAGTACTTC
>TRBV6-6|TRBD1|-|TRBJ1-5|14
CASSSLDRAQPQHF
TGTGCCAGCAGTTCCCTCGACAGGGCCCAGCCCCAGCATTTT
>TRBV7-3|TRBD2|-|TRBJ2-1|16
CASSLVSGGGYNEQFF
TGTGCCAGCAGCTTAGTGAGCGGGGGAGGCTACAATGAGCAGTTCTTC
>TRBV10-3|TRBD2|-|TRBJ2-7|16
CAISEPSLAGSIEQYF
TGTGCCATCAGTGAGCCCAGCCTAGCGGGGTCCATCGAGCAGTACTTC
>TRBV29-1|-|-|TRBJ2-7|13
CSVDGPGPHEQYF
TGCAGCGTTGATGGCCCCGGCCCCCACGAGCAGTACTTC
>TRBV7-3|-|-|TRBJ2-1|14
CASSPAGYYNEQFF
TGTGCCAGCAGCCCGGCCGGCTACTACAATGAGCAGTTCTTC
>TRBV27|-|-|TRBJ1-2|15
CASSLRHHGGYGYTF
TGTGCCAGCAGTTTAAGACACCACGGGGGGTATGGCTACACCTTC
>TRBV19|TRBD1|-|TRBJ1-4|15
CASSPWDSTNEKLFF
TGTGCCAGTAGCCCGTGGGACAGTACTAATGAAAAACTGTTTTTT
>TRBV29-1|TRBD1|-|TRBJ2-7|18
CSVEVRDRGNGRTYEQYF
TGCAGCGTTGAAGTGAGGGACAGGGGAAATGGACGGACCTACGAGCAGTACTTC
>TRBV5-5|-|-|TRBJ1-2|15
CASSWGGISNYGYTF
TGTGCCAGCAGCTGGGGTGGCATCTCTAACTATGGCTACACCTTC
>TRBV27|-|once|TRBJ2-2|14
CASGRIPNTGELFF
TGTGCCAGCGGAAGGATACCGAACACCGGGGAGCTGTTTTTT
>TRBV5-5|-|few|TRBJ2-7|12
CASSLSWYEQYF
TGTGCCAGCAGCTTGTCTTGGTACGAGCAGTACTTC
>TRBV10-3|-|-|TRBJ1-2|18
CAISDPLGGRSANYGYTF
TGTGCCATCAGTGACCCCCTTGGGGGGCGAAGTGCTAACTATGGCTACACCTTC
>TRBV2|TRBD2|-|TRBJ2-1|15
CASSPTSGMGNEQFF
TGTGCCAGCAGTCCGACTAGCGGGATGGGTAATGAGCAGTTCTTC
>TRBV15|TRBD1|-|TRBJ2-7|16
CATSRDKQGVSYEQYF
TGTGCCACCAGCAGAGACAAACAGGGGGTGTCCTACGAGCAGTACTTC
>TRBV25-1|-|-|TRBJ2-5|13
CASSEGNGETQYF
TGTGCCAGCAGTGAAGGGAACGGGGAGACCCAGTACTTC
>TRBV2|-|-|TRBJ2-5|14
CASSDRGGQETQYF
TGTGCCAGCAGTGACAGGGGAGGGCAAGAGACCCAGTACTTC
>TRBV19|TRBD1|few|TRBJ1-2|13
CASSIGAGGGYTF
TGTGCCAGTAGTATAGGCGCAGGGGGTGGCTACACCTTC
>TRBV27|-|-|TRBJ1-2|15
CASSLSMAPGYGYTF
TGTGCCAGCAGTTTATCGATGGCTCCTGGCTATGGCTACACCTTC
>TRBV30|TRBD1|-|TRBJ2-7|15
CAWSAGTGARYEQYF
TGTGCCTGGAGTGCAGGGACAGGGGCACGGTACGAGCAGTACTTC
>TRBV7-9|TRBD1|-|TRBJ2-7|15
CASSLESGGSYEQYF
TGTGCCAGCAGCTTAGAGTCAGGGGGTTCCTACGAGCAGTACTTC
>TRBV7-9|-|-|TRBJ1-1|16
CASSLWGGREGTEAFF
TGTGCCAGCAGCTTATGGGGCGGTAGGGAGGGCACTGAAGCTTTCTTT
>TRBV10-3|-|few|TRBJ1-5|13
CAISDTGNQPQHF
TGTGCCATCAGTGATACAGGGAATCAGCCCCAGCATTTT
>TRBV5-4|-|-|TRBJ1-5|15
CASSSDGGSNQPQHF
TGTGCCAGCAGCTCGGACGGGGGTAGCAATCAGCCCCAGCATTTT
>TRBV28|TRBD1|-|TRBJ1-2|13
CASMGTGIYGYTF
TGTGCCAGCATGGGGACAGGGATCTATGGCTACACCTTC
>TRBV6-1|-|-|TRBJ1-4|15
CASSEGWGTDEKLFF
TGTGCCAGCAGTGAAGGCTGGGGGACGGATGAAAAACTGTTTTTT
>TRBV7-9|-|-|TRBJ1-1|12
CASSPQGTEAFF
TGTGCCAGCAGTCCACAGGGAACTGAAGCTTTCTTT
>TRBV19|TRBD2|-|TRBJ2-2|15
CASRFRERGTGELFF
TGTGCCAGTAGGTTCCGGGAGCGGGGAACCGGGGAGCTGTTTTTT
>TRBV30|-|-|TRBJ2-2|16
CAWSYPDRANTGELFF
TGTGCCTGGAGTTACCCCGACCGAGCGAACACCGGGGAGCTGTTTTTT
>TRBV5-1|-|few|TRBJ1-1|12
CASSRGDTEAFF
TGCGCCAGCAGCAGGGGTGACACTGAAGCTTTCTTT
>TRBV6-5|-|-|TRBJ1-2|14
CASSYLGGMGGYTF
TGTGCCAGCAGTTATTTGGGGGGTATGGGCGGCTACACCTTC
>TRBV2|TRBD1|-|TRBJ1-6|14
CASSATGNDSPLHF
TGTGCCAGCAGTGCGACAGGGAACGATTCACCCCTCCACTTT
>TRBV28|-|-|TRBJ2-5|14
CASSLSVIPETQYF
TGTGCCAGCAGTTTATCTGTGATCCCAGAGACCCAGTACTTC
>TRBV6-1|-|-|TRBJ2-7|14
CASSEGSASYEQYF
TGTGCCAGCAGTGAAGGTAGCGCCTCCTACGAGCAGTACTTC
>TRBV7-7|-|-|TRBJ2-2|13
CASKRGNTGELFF
TGTGCCAGCAAAAGGGGGAACACCGGGGAGCTGTTTTTT
>TRBV28|-|-|TRBJ2-5|16
CASTDNRGQRGETQYF
TGTGCCAGCACCGATAACCGGGGGCAACGGGGAGAGACCCAGTACTTC
>TRBV5-6|-|-|TRBJ2-5|13
CASSLGLQETQYF
TGTGCCAGCAGCTTGGGTCTTCAAGAGACCCAGTACTTC